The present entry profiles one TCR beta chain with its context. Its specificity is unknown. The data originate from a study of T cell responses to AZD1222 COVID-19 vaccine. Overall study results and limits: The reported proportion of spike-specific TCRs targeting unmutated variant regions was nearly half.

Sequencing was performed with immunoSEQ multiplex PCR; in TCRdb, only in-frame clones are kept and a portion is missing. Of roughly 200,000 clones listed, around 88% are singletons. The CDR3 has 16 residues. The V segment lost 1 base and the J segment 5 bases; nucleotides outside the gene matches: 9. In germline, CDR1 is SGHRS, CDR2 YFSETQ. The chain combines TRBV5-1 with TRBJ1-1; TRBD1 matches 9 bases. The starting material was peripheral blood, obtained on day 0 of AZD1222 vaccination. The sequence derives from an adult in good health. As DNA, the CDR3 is TGCGCCAGCAGCTTGCTGACAGGGGGACGTGGGACTGAAGCTTTCTTT. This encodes CASSLLTGGRGTEAFF.